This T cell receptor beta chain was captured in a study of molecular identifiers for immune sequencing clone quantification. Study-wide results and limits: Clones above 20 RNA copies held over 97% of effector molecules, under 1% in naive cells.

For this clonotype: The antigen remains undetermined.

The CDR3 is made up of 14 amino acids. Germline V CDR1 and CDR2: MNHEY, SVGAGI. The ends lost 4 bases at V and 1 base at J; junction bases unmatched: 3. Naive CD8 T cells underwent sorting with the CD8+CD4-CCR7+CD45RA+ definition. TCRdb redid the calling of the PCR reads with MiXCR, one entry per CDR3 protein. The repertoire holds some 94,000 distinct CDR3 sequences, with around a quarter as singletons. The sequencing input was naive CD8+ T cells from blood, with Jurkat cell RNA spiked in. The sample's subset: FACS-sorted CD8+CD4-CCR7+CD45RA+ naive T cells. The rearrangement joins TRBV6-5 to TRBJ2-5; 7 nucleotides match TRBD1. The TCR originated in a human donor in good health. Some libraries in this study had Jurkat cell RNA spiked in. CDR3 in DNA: TGTGCCAGCAGTTCCACAGGGGTCCAAGAGACCCAGTACTTC. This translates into CASSSTGVQETQYF.